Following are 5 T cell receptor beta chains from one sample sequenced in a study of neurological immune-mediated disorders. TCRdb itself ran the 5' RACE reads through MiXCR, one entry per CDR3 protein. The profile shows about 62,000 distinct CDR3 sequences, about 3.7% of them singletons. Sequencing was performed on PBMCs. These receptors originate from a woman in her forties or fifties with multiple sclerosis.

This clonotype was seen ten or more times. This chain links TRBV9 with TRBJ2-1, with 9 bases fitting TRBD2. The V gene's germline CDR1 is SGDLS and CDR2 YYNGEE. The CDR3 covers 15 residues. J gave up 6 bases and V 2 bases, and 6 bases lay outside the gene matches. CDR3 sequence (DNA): TGTGCCAGCAGCGTTAGTCTAGCGGGGATCAATGAGCAGTTCTTC. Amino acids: CASSVSLAGINEQFF.

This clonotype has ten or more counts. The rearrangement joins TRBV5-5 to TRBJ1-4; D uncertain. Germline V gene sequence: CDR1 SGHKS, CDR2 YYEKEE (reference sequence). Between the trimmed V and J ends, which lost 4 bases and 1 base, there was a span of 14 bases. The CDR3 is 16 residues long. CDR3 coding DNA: TGTGCCAGCAGCAAGGCAGCGCCTAAAACTAATGAAAAACTGTTTTTT. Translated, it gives CASSKAAPKTNEKLFF.

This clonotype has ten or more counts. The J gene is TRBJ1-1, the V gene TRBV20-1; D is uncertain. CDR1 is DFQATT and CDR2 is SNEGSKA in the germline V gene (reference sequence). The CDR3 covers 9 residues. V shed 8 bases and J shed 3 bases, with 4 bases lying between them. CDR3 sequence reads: CSLDTEAFF. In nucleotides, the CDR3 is TGCAGTCTGGACACTGAAGCTTTCTTT.

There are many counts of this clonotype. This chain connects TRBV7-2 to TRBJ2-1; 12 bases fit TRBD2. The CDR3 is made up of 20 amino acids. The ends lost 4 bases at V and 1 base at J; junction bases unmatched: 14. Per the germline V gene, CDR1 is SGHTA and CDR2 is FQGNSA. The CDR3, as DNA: TGTGCCAGCAGCTCCCGGGGGGATACTAGCGGGAGGAATTCCTACAATGAGCAGTTCTTC. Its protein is CASSSRGDTSGRNSYNEQFF.

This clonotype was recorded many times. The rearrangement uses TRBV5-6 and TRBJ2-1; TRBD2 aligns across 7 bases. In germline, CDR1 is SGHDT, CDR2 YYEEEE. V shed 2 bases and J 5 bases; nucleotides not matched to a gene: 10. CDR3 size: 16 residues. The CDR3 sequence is CASSLLGGSTHNEQFF. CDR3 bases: TGTGCCAGCAGCTTACTTGGCGGGAGTACCCACAATGAGCAGTTCTTC.